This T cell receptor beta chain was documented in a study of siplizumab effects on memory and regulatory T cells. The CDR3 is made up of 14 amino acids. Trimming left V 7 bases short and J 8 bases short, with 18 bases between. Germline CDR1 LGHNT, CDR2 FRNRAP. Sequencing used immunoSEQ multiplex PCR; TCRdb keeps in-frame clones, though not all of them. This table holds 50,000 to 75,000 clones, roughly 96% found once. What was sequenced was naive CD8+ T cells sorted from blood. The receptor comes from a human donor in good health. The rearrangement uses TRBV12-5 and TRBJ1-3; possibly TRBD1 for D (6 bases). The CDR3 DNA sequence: TGTGCTAGTGCCGCCGGGGGGGGCGGGGACACCATATATTTT. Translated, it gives CASAAGGGGDTIYF.